These 10 T cell receptor beta chains originate from one sample sequenced in a study of control samples from healthy donors and cancer patients. Profiling relied on immunoSEQ multiplex PCR, and the TCRdb table lists in-frame clones only, not all of them. Of about 42,000 clones in the sample, over 65% were seen once. Sequenced sample: blood. The receptor source for this set is a man aged 55 to 70 in good health.

This clone was counted between two and nine times. The genes are TRBV29-1 and TRBJ1-4; unclear D gene. Looked up from germline, CDR1 is SQVTM and CDR2 is ANQGSEA. The V end was cut by 4 bases, the J end by 4 bases, with 10 bases between. The CDR3 runs 13 residues. The CDR3 DNA sequence: TGCAGCGTTGGGAGGACTGTTAATGAAAAACTGTTTTTT. Protein product: CSVGRTVNEKLFF.

This clone was recorded once. The chain joins TRBV19 to TRBJ2-7; the D gene is possibly TRBD1 (7 bases). Trimming pared 6 bases from V and 9 bases from J, leaving 21 bases between. CDR1 and CDR2 from the germline V gene are LNHDA and SQIVND (reference sequence). The CDR3 extends over 14 amino acids. DNA of the CDR3: TGTGCCAGTAGCGCGGGACAGTCGAGATCTACGCAGTACTTC. Amino acids: CASSAGQSRSTQYF.

The CDR3 DNA reads TGTGCCAGCAGTGTTTCTTATGTGGGTCGGATTCAAGTCAACACTGAAGCTTTCTTT. Translation gives CASSVSYVGRIQVNTEAFF. The V and J genes are TRBV6-2 or TRBV6-3 and TRBJ1-1; no definite D call. Germline CDR1 reads MNHEY; CDR2 reads SVGEGT. The CDR3 contains 19 residues. V gave up 5 bases and J gave up 2 bases, with 27 bases separating them.

The chain carries TRBV11-2 and TRBJ1-1; D perhaps matches TRBD1 (6 bases). V gave up 1 base and J gave up 4 bases, with 10 bases separating them. This CDR3 contains 14 residues. Germline CDR1 is SGHAT and CDR2 is FQNNGV. The CDR3 is CASSLVQGGTEAFF. As DNA, the CDR3 is TGTGCCAGCAGCTTAGTACAGGGTGGCACTGAAGCTTTCTTT.

This clone occurred a few times. The V gene is TRBV29-1, the J gene TRBJ1-4; D gene uncertain. CDR1 and CDR2 (germline): SQVTM, ANQGSEA. Trimming took 6 bases from V and 0 from J, leaving 11 bases between them. The CDR3 runs 14 residues. The CDR3 DNA is TGCAGCGTAGAGGACGGAGCAACTAATGAAAAACTGTTTTTT. Translating gives CSVEDGATNEKLFF. Together with reference TRBV29-1 and TRBJ1-4, the CDR3 gives the full variable domain: SAVISQKPSRDICQRGTSLTIQCQVDSQVTMMFWYRQQPGQSLTLIATANQGSEATYESGFVIDKFPISRPNLTFSTLTVSNMSPEDSSIYLCSVEDGATNEKLFFGSGTQLSVL.

The chain is built from TRBV5-1 and TRBJ2-1; 8 bases match TRBD2. Germline-derived CDR1 and CDR2 are SGHRS and YFSETQ. The V segment lost 0 bases and the J segment 2 bases; nucleotides outside the gene matches: 7. This CDR3 has 17 amino acids. The CDR3 spells CASSLGGSGATYNEQFF. The CDR3 nucleotides read TGCGCCAGCAGCTTGGGGGGTAGCGGGGCCACCTACAATGAGCAGTTCTTC.

J is TRBJ1-2 and V is TRBV19, with D perhaps TRBD1 (6 bases). The V end was cut by 7 bases, the J end by 4 bases, with 16 bases between. The germline V gene has CDR1 LNHDA and CDR2 SQIVND (reference sequence). CDR3 length equals 14 residues. The CDR3 spells CASTHGGGGYGYTF. The CDR3 DNA sequence: TGTGCCAGTACCCACGGTGGGGGCGGCTATGGCTACACCTTC.

The chain couples TRBV5-4 to TRBJ2-3; D is perhaps TRBD1 (6 bases). CDR3 length: 14 residues. Germline lookup yields CDR1 SGHNT and CDR2 YYREEE (reference sequence). Trimming removed 3 bases at V and 5 bases at J, with 13 bases between. CDR3 residues: CASSSPEGVDTQYF. The CDR3 bases are TGTGCCAGCAGCTCCCCCGAGGGGGTAGATACGCAGTATTTT.

The gene calls are TRBV14 and TRBJ2-5, with D possibly being TRBD2 (6 bases). This CDR3 spans 16 amino acids. Germline CDR1 is SGHDN and CDR2 is FVKESK. Trimming pared 0 bases from V and 1 base from J, leaving 12 bases between. The CDR3 coding sequence is TGTGCCAGCAGCCAAGATCGGGGACTTACCCAAGAGACCCAGTACTTC. It encodes CASSQDRGLTQETQYF. The whole variable domain, filled in from reference TRBV14 and TRBJ2-5, reads EAGVTQFPSHSVIEKGQTVTLRCDPISGHDNLYWYRRVMGKEIKFLLHFVKESKQDESGMPNNRFLAERTGGTYSTLKVQPAELEDSGVYFCASSQDRGLTQETQYFGPGTRLLVL.

The chain couples TRBV28 to TRBJ1-5, with no clear D. Looked up from germline, CDR1 is MDHEN and CDR2 is SYDVKM. The ends were cut back, 4 bases at V and 7 bases at J, with 11 bases in the middle. The length of the CDR3 is 13 residues. Here the CDR3 DNA reads TGTGCCAGCAGTTCGGATTTCACCCAGCCCCAGCATTTT. It translates to CASSSDFTQPQHF.